The 8 T cell receptor beta chains listed next were all sequenced from one sample in a study of blood T cell repertoires in COVID-19. Profiling relied on immunoSEQ multiplex PCR, and the TCRdb table lists in-frame clones only, not all of them. This table holds a few hundred thousand clones, about 88% found once. The sample taken for sequencing was peripheral blood. These receptors were obtained from a middle-aged woman who had recovered from COVID-19.

The chain joins TRBV18 to TRBJ1-5, with 10 bases identical to TRBD1. Trimming removed 3 bases from V and 5 bases from J; junction bases left unmatched: 4. The V gene's germline CDR1 is KGHSH and CDR2 LQKENI. The CDR3 extends over 15 amino acids. CDR3 nucleotide sequence: TGTGCCAGCTCACCGCTAGGGACAGGGGATCAGCCCCAGCATTTT. Translating it yields CASSPLGTGDQPQHF.

In this sample, this clone turned up a few times. The chain has TRBV5-1 and TRBJ2-7, with 11 bases fitting TRBD2. The CDR3 extends over 14 amino acids. CDR1 SGHRS and CDR2 YFSETQ come from the germline V gene. V shed 3 bases and J 8 bases; nucleotides not matched to a gene: 7. CDR3 protein: CASSSDIAGGKQYV. The CDR3 DNA reads as TGCGCCAGCAGCTCCGATATAGCGGGAGGGAAGCAGTACGTC.

The genes are TRBV6-5 and TRBJ1-2, with TRBD1 identical over 8 bases. Germline assignment: CDR1 MNHEY and CDR2 SVGAGI. J gave up 8 bases and V 6 bases, and 2 bases lay outside the gene matches. There are 11 residues in the CDR3. Here the CDR3 DNA reads TGTGCCAGCAGAGCAGGGGGCGGCTACACCTTC. This sequence encodes CASRAGGGYTF.

This clone was seen once. The chain joins TRBV4-1 to TRBJ1-1; a weak D match, TRBD1 (5 bases). CDR1 is MGHRA, CDR2 YSYEKL, per germline. The length of the CDR3 is 15 residues. V lost 0 bases to trimming and J lost 5 bases, with 13 bases between them. The CDR3: CASSQDTQGWTEAFF. DNA of the CDR3: TGCGCCAGCAGCCAAGATACCCAGGGATGGACTGAAGCTTTCTTT.

The J gene is TRBJ2-1, the V gene TRBV10-3; D is perhaps TRBD1 (6 bases). This CDR3 has 13 amino acids. V lost 6 bases and J 6 bases, leaving 12 bases between the germline ends. Germline V gene data show CDR1 as ENHRY and CDR2 as SYGVKD. This CDR3 reads CAIRSIGGNEQFF. The CDR3 region has the DNA TGTGCCATCAGATCGATAGGGGGCAATGAGCAGTTCTTC.

The chain joins TRBV5-4 to TRBJ2-2, with 8 bases identical to TRBD1. In germline, CDR1 is SGHNT, CDR2 YYREEE (reference sequence). This CDR3 has 16 amino acids. Trimming took 0 bases from V and 6 from J; bases not matched to a gene: 7. DNA of the CDR3: TGTGCCAGCAGCTTGGTTTACAGGGGGGTCCCCGGGGAGCTGTTTTTT. Its translation is CASSLVYRGVPGELFF.

V and J are TRBV24-1 and TRBJ2-3, with D uncertain. The CDR3 has 13 residues. Looked up from germline, CDR1 is KGHDR and CDR2 is SFDVKD. The V gene lost 1 base and the J gene lost 13 bases, with 14 bases spanning the gap. The CDR3 region is CATSDLKRSVKYF. CDR3 in DNA: TGTGCCACCAGTGATTTAAAGAGGAGTGTAAAGTATTTT.

The V gene is TRBV7-9, the J gene TRBJ2-1; 8 bases line up with TRBD2. The CDR3 length is 15 residues. With V trimmed by 4 bases and J by 9 bases, 11 bases remained unmatched. Per germline, CDR1 SEHNR and CDR2 FQNEAQ (reference sequence). CDR3 nucleotide sequence: TGTGCCAGCAGCTACCCGGGACTAGTTGGCCTTGAGCAGTTCTTC. Translating it yields CASSYPGLVGLEQFF.